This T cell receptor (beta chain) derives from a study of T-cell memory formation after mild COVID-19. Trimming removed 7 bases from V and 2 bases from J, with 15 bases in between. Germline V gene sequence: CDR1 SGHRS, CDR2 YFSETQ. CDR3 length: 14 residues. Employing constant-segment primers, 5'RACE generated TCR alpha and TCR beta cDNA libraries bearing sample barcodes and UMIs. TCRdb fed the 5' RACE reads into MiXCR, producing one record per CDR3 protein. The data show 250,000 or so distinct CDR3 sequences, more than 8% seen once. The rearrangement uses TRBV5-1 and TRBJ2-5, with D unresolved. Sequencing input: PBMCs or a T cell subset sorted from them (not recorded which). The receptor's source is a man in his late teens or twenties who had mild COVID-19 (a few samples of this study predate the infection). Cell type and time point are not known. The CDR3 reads CASSQDEPQETQYF. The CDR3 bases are TGCGCCAGCTCGCAAGACGAACCACAAGAGACCCAGTACTTC.